These 10 T cell receptor beta chains share one sample of origin, sequenced in a study of neurological immune-mediated disorders. Time point specified: longitudinal time-point 1 (baseline). TCRdb independently ran MiXCR on the 5' RACE reads; one entry per CDR3 protein. Among some 68,000 distinct CDR3 sequences listed, approximately 15% were seen once. Sequencing input: PBMCs. All receptors derive from a female donor with HTLV-1-associated myelopathy (HAM/TSP).

This clonotype showed up many times. The genes are TRBV5-1 and TRBJ2-3, with 8 bases lining up with TRBD2. The CDR3 has 16 amino acids. V trimming: 0 bases; J trimming: 1 base; junction bases outside the gene matches: 4. CDR1 and CDR2 (germline): SGHRS, YFSETQ. CDR3 nucleotides: TGCGCCAGCAGCTTGGTGGGTAGCGGGGGCACAGATACGCAGTATTTT. Translated, it gives CASSLVGSGGTDTQYF. Using reference TRBV5-1 and TRBJ2-3 for the parts outside the CDR3, the full variable domain is KAGVTQTPRYLIKTRGQQVTLSCSPISGHRSVSWYQQTPGQGLQFLFEYFSETQRNKGNFPGRFSGRQFSNSRSEMNVSTLELGDSALYLCASSLVGSGGTDTQYFGPGTRLTVL.

This clonotype was detected ten times or more. This chain connects TRBV5-1 to TRBJ2-7; 7 bases match TRBD2. The CDR3 is 17 residues long. The V gene end was trimmed by 5 bases and the J gene end by 4 bases; junction bases not matched to a gene: 18. Germline lookup yields CDR1 SGHRS and CDR2 YFSETQ. CDR3 region: CASRQGVGTNRGYEQYF. The CDR3 nucleotides read TGCGCCAGCAGACAAGGTGTCGGGACTAACCGAGGGTACGAGCAGTACTTC.

This clonotype was seen repeatedly, ten times or more. This chain connects TRBV7-3 to TRBJ2-7; D may correspond to TRBD1 or TRBD2 (6 bases each). The CDR3 spans 17 residues. Germline-derived CDR1 and CDR2 are SGHTA and FQGTGA. V was cut by 1 base and J by 0 bases, with 16 bases left in between. The CDR3 nucleotides are TGTGCCAGCAGCTTAAGAAGGGGGGAATCCCGCTCCTACGAGCAGTACTTC. Encoded protein: CASSLRRGESRSYEQYF. The whole variable domain, remainder taken from reference TRBV7-3 and TRBJ2-7, is GAGVSQTPSNKVTEKGKYVELRCDPISGHTALYWYRQSLGQGPEFLIYFQGTGAADDSGLPNDRFFAVRPEGSVSTLKIQRTERGDSAVYLCASSLRRGESRSYEQYFGPGTRLTVT.

At least ten counts were recorded for this clonotype. The chain links TRBV7-9 to TRBJ2-7; D is ambiguous. Per the germline V gene, CDR1 is SEHNR and CDR2 is FQNEAQ (reference sequence). Trimming removed 8 bases at V and 5 bases at J, with 16 bases between. The CDR3 is 13 residues long. CDR3 amino acids: CASLPPRVDEQYF. The CDR3 region has the DNA TGTGCCAGCTTGCCCCCCCGGGTGGACGAGCAGTACTTC.

This clonotype came up many times. J is TRBJ1-5 and V is TRBV24-1, with D tentatively TRBD1 (5 bases). The V gene lost 2 bases and the J gene lost 4 bases, with 11 bases spanning the gap. CDR1 is KGHDR and CDR2 is SFDVKD in the germline V gene. There are 15 residues in the CDR3. In DNA, the CDR3 is TGTGCCACCAGTGATTCTCAGGGTCGGAATCAGCCCCAGCATTTT. This codes for CATSDSQGRNQPQHF.

This clonotype was seen ten or more times. The J gene is TRBJ1-4, the V gene TRBV27, with D tentatively TRBD1 (6 bases). Germline CDR1 MNHEY, CDR2 SMNVEV (reference sequence). The CDR3 extends over 14 amino acids. Trimming cost V 5 bases and J 2 bases, with 9 bases left between them. The CDR3 region is CASSPDRTNEKLFF. For the CDR3, the DNA is TGTGCCAGCAGTCCCGACAGGACTAATGAAAAACTGTTTTTT.

This clonotype has at least ten counts. This chain links TRBV4-3 with TRBJ1-1, with TRBD1 as a possible D gene (6 bases). Germline V gene sequence: CDR1 LGHNA, CDR2 YSLEER. The CDR3 totals 14 residues. Trimming shortened V by 3 bases and J by 1 base, and 9 bases separated the two germline ends. This chain's CDR3 is CASSHQDRNTEAFF. Here the CDR3 DNA reads TGCGCCAGCAGCCATCAGGACAGGAACACTGAAGCTTTCTTT.

This clonotype has a count of ten or more. The rearrangement joins TRBV20-1 to TRBJ1-4; D not resolved. This CDR3 has 15 residues. The ends were cut back, 5 bases at V and 7 bases at J, with 20 bases in the middle. Germline V gene data show CDR1 as DFQATT and CDR2 as SNEGSKA (reference sequence). The CDR3, as DNA: TGCAGTGCTGGATCCCAGAGGGTAACGGGTGAAAAACTGTTTTTT. This translates into CSAGSQRVTGEKLFF.

In its sample, this clonotype was seen many times. The chain links TRBV5-1 to TRBJ2-5; 8 bases map to TRBD2. The germline CDR1 and CDR2 sequences are SGHRS and YFSETQ. V lost 4 bases and J lost 3; bases outside the gene matches: 5. The CDR3 runs 14 residues. DNA for the CDR3: TGCGCCAGCAGCCAGTCGCGGGGGGAAGAGACCCAGTACTTC. Translating it yields CASSQSRGEETQYF.

This clonotype was picked up many times. This chain links TRBV5-1 with TRBJ2-5; D ambiguous. Germline CDR1 SGHRS, CDR2 YFSETQ. The V end lost 4 bases, the J end lost 5 bases, and 18 bases lay between the germline ends. This CDR3 spans 15 amino acids. The CDR3 sequence is CASSPPRPGFETQYF. The CDR3 bases are TGCGCCAGCAGCCCCCCGAGGCCGGGTTTCGAGACCCAGTACTTC.